This TCR beta chain appears in the sequencing data of a study of shared clonotypes between healthy human individuals. Repertoires were generated with immunoSEQ multiplex PCR, while TCRdb's copy carries only in-frame clones and drops some. This sample has some 2,100,000 clones, with approximately 96% found just once. Germline loops: CDR1 MDHEN, CDR2 SYDVKM. The CDR3 extends over 14 amino acids. Trimming stripped 7 bases from V and 11 bases from J, with 21 bases between. This chain joins TRBV28 and TRBJ2-1; D gene unclear. This clonotype was obtained from a man between 18 and 35 years old in good health. Sequencing input: naive CD4+ T cells sorted from blood. Subset denoted: CD45RA+ positively selected. CDR3 protein: CASTPPGGTRKQFF. The CDR3, as DNA: TGTGCCAGCACCCCCCCGGGCGGTACTCGGAAGCAGTTCTTC.